This T cell receptor beta chain was identified during a study of human T cells and chemical hapten exposure. Study as a whole: All patients underwent weekly scalp dosing with diphenylcyclopropenone for the full approximately 25-week study.

Germline CDR1 is MDHEN and CDR2 is SYDVKM. J lost 3 bases, V lost 5 bases, and 4 bases had no gene match. The CDR3 length is 14 residues. TCRdb re-called the RACE reads with MiXCR, one entry per CDR3 protein. This table holds approximately 400,000 distinct CDR3 sequences, roughly 5.3% found once. Time point specified: pre-sensitization, week 0. Treatment meaning: therapeutic diphenylcyclopropenone sensitization with weekly scalp DPC. The drawing of blood occurred before each patch test was applied. Alopecia patients deemed DPC-suitable, aged 18 to 70, excluding pregnancy. Total RNA extraction was carried out from unfractionated whole blood. This clonotype appeared many times.

The clonotype comes from a woman in her forties or fifties with alopecia areata. Some clones in this sample may be carry-over from other donors' samples. This chain connects TRBV28 to TRBJ2-7, with 10 nucleotides matching TRBD2. This material consisted of whole blood, taken in connection with sensitization to the hapten diphenylcyclopropenone (DPC). CDR3 nucleotides: TGTGCCAGCAGTACTCTAGCGGGAGTCTACGAGCAGTACTTC. Residues: CASSTLAGVYEQYF.